This TCR beta chain comes out of a study of blood T cell repertoires in COVID-19. Study details: Researchers got acute and convalescent COVID-19 samples from the United States, Italy and Spain. PBMCs, B-cell-depleted T cells, or T cells were the source of the cDNA or gDNA that made up the material.

V dropped 8 bases and J dropped 3 bases, with 10 bases sitting between them. The CDR3 runs to 13 residues. The germline V gene has CDR1 LNHDA and CDR2 SQIVND (reference sequence). Original processing methods: Counts of nucleated cells, estimated from reference gene primer amplification, were obtained. Sequenced by immunoSEQ multiplex PCR; TCRdb stores in-frame clones only, minus some. V, J and clone size were drawn from that table, and D and trimming were deduced from the DNA. The sample has 350,000 to 400,000 clones; 91% are singletons. Living in under 30 US areas, the participants were between roughly 18 and 89 years of age.

The origin of this receptor is a woman in her 40s who had been exposed to COVID-19. V and J are TRBV19 and TRBJ1-4, with unresolved D. Sequenced input: PBMCs or T cells enriched from blood (not recorded which). The CDR3 DNA sequence: TGTGCCAGTGGCGGTTGGGCTAATGAAAAACTGTTTTTT. This encodes CASGGWANEKLFF.